This T cell receptor beta chain was documented in a study of T cells after yellow fever vaccination. Study at large: SMART-Seq v4 Ultra Low Input handled preparation of low-cell-number fractions. Overall study findings and caveats: On re-exposure, the response was weaker but peaked faster, at day 5 versus 15. Almost every vaccine-responding clonotype was undetectable in sorted memory subsets on day 0.

The germline V gene encodes CDR1 DFQATT and CDR2 SNEGSKA (reference sequence). The V segment lost 4 bases and the J segment 5 bases; nucleotides outside the gene matches: 13. There are 15 residues in the CDR3. By 5'RACE template switching, TCR cDNA was produced, with a universal primer site and UMIs added in the process. Via MiXCR, TCRdb re-called the 5' RACE reads, giving one row per CDR3 protein. This table holds 25,000 to 40,000 distinct CDR3 sequences, about 6.6% found once. This clonotype occurred a few times. The chain has TRBV20-1 and TRBJ2-5; 7 nucleotides line up with TRBD2. The sequence was obtained from a young man who received the YFV17D yellow fever vaccine. This material consisted of PBMCs, either bulk or a sorted T-cell subset (CD4+, CD8+, memory, or dextramer-sorted; not recorded which), taken on the day of the first yellow fever vaccination. The CDR3 DNA follows: TGCAGTGCTAATCAGTTGGGCGGGGGAGGGGAGACCCAGTACTTC. Amino acids: CSANQLGGGGETQYF.